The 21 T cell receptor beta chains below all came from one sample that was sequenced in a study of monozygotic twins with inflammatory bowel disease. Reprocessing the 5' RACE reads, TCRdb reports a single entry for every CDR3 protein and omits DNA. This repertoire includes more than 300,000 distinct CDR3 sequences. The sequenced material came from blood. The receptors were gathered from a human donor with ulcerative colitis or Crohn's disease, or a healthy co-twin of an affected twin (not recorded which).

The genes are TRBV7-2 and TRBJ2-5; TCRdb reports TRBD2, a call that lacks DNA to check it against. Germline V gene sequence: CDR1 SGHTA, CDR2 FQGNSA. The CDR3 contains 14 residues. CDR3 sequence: CASSPSKRKETQYF.

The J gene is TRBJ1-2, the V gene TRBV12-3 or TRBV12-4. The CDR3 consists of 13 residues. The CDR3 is CASSSRGSGGYTF.

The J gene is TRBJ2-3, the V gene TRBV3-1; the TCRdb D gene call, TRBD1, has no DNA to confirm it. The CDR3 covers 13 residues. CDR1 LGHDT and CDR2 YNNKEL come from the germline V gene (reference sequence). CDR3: CASSALDTNTQYF.

The CDR3 sequence: CASSLEERRFF. The chain joins TRBV5-4 to TRBJ2-1. The CDR3 has 11 amino acids. Per germline, CDR1 SGHNT and CDR2 YYREEE (reference sequence).

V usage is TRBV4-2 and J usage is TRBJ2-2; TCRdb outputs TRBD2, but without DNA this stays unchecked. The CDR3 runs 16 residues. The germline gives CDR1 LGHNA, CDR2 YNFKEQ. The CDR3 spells CASSRSPGMMTGELFF.

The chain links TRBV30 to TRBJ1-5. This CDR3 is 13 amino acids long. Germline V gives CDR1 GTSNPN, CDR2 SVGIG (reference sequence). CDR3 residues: CAWSTTAVQPQHF.

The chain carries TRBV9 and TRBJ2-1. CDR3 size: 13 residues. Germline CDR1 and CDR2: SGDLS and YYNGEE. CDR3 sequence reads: CTSSVGPLTEQFF.

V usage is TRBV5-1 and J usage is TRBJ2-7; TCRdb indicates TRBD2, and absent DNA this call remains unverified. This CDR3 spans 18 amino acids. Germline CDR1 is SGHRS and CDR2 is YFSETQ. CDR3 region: CASSPGLAGGTRTYEQYF.

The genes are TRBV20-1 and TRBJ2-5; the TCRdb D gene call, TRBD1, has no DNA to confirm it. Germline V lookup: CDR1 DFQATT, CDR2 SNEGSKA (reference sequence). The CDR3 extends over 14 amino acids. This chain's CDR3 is CSALRDRVGETQYF.

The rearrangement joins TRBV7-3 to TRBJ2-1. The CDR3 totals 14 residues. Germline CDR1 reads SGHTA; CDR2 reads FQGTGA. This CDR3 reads CASSLIGFNNEQFF.

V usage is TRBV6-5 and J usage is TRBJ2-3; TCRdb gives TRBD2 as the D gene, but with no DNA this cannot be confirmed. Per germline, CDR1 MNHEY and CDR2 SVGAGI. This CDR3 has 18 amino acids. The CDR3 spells CASSYAHREGPFTDTQYF.

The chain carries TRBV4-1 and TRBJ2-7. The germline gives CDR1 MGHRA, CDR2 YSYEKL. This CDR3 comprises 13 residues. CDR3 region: CASSQVADYEQYF.

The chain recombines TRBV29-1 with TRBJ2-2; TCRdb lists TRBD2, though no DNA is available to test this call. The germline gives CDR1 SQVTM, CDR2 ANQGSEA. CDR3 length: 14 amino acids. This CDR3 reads CSVASFGPTGELFF.

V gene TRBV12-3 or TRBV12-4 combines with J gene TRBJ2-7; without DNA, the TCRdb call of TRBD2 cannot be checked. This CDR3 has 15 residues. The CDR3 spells CASSSGLAETYEQYF.

The CDR3 region is CASSQVNRAETQYF. The rearrangement joins TRBV3-1 to TRBJ2-5; TCRdb calls TRBD1, which cannot be checked without DNA. The CDR3 runs to 14 residues. Germline V CDR1 and CDR2: LGHDT, YNNKEL (reference sequence).

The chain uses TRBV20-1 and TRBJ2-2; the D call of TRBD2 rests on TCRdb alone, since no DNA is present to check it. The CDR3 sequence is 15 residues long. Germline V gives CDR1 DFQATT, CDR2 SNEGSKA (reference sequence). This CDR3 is CSASRQGRGTGELFF.

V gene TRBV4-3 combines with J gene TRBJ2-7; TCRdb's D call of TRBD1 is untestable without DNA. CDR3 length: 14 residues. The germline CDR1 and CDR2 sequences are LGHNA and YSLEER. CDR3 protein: CASSQGQGAREQYF.

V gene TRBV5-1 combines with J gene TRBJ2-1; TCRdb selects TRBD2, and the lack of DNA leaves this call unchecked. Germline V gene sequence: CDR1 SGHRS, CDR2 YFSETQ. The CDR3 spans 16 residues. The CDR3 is CASSFVAGGLYNEQFF.

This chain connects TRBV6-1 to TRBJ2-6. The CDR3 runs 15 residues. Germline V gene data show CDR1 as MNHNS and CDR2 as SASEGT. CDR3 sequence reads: CASSEGLSGANVLTF.

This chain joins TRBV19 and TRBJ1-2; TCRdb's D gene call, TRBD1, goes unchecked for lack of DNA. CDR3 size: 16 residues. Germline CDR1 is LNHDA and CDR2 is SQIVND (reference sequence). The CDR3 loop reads CASSMMNDRGTYGYTF.

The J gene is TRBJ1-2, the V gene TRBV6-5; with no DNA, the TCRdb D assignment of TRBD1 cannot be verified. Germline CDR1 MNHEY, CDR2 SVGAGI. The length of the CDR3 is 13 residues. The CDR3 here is CASRQGAIRGYTF.